This is a list of T cell receptor beta chains from one sample in a study of T cell repertoires in cytomegalovirus infection. Their antigens remain unidentified. MiXCR was run by TCRdb on the reads, yielding one entry per CDR3 protein. The sample shows approximately 910,000 distinct CDR3 sequences, 25% to 40% of them seen only once. The source was cultured CD8+ T cells from PBMCs, collected from culture after CMV antigen stimulation. The receptors derive from a human donor in good health (CMV status not recorded). Some clones in this sample may be carry-over from other donors' samples. Both conserved end residues are part of each CDR3. A D gene is named only where the DNA matches it firmly. Not all rows give a size; the values are once, few, many and, for expanded clones, a class.

clone_size	d_call	j_call	v_call	cdr3_nt	cdr3_aa
.	.	TRBJ1-5	TRBV12-3/TRBV12-4	TGTGCCAGCAGTTTGGTAGGTGATCCAAGTCAGCCCCAGCATTTT	CASSLVGDPSQPQHF
few	.	TRBJ1-2	TRBV12-3/TRBV12-4	TGTGCCAGCAGTTTGAGGGGCCGGCGACGCTATGGCTACACCTTC	CASSLRGRRRYGYTF
.	TRBD2	TRBJ2-5	TRBV6-5	TGTGCCAGCACCTACAACGCCGGGGGGGAGACCCAGTACTTC	CASTYNAGGETQYF
many	.	TRBJ2-1	TRBV6-1	TGTGCCAGCAGTCCATTGGGTAGATACAATGAGCAGTTCTTC	CASSPLGRYNEQFF
.	TRBD1	TRBJ2-3	TRBV27	TGTGCCAGCAGTTTATTCCCAGGGGGCGCAGATACGCAGTATTTT	CASSLFPGGADTQYF
.	TRBD2	TRBJ2-2	TRBV28	TGTGCCAGCATCCTAGCGGGGGGGGCGGCCGGGGAGCTGTTTTTT	CASILAGGAAGELFF
.	.	TRBJ2-1	TRBV9	TGTGCCAGCAGCGTGAGGTGGAATGAGCAGTTCTTC	CASSVRWNEQFF
.	.	TRBJ1-1	TRBV7-9	TGTGCCAGCAGCCACCCGATGTTGAACACTGAAGCTTTCTTT	CASSHPMLNTEAFF
few	TRBD2	TRBJ2-1	TRBV7-6	TGTGCCAGCACCCAGGGGCGGGGGGCTTCCAATGAGCAGTTCTTC	CASTQGRGASNEQFF
many	.	TRBJ2-4	TRBV7-2	TGTGCCAGCAGCTTAAGGTTAGGGGACGACATTCAGTACTTC	CASSLRLGDDIQYF
few	TRBD1	TRBJ2-2	TRBV6-2/TRBV6-3	TGTGCCAGCAGTTCTCCCAGACAGGGGTACAACACCGGGGAGCTGTTTTTT	CASSSPRQGYNTGELFF
few	.	TRBJ1-2	TRBV6-2/TRBV6-3	TGTGCCAGCAGTTACAGTCGGACCGGCAACTATGGCTACACCTTC	CASSYSRTGNYGYTF
few	.	TRBJ1-5	TRBV20-1	TGCAGTGCTAGAGCATTCCCGGGGGAACGAGGTCAGCCCCAGCATTTT	CSARAFPGERGQPQHF
few	.	TRBJ2-3	TRBV5-6	TGTGCCAGCAGCCAGGACAGCACGAATACGCAGTATTTT	CASSQDSTNTQYF
.	.	TRBJ2-4	TRBV27	TGTGCCAGCAGTTGGGGGGATCCGAACATTCAGTACTTC	CASSWGDPNIQYF
few	.	TRBJ2-5	TRBV29-1	TGCAGCGTTGATACGGACCGTCAAGAGACCCAGTACTTC	CSVDTDRQETQYF
.	.	TRBJ1-6	TRBV7-9	TGTGCCAGCAGCTTCGGGACATACGATAATTCACCCCTCCACTTT	CASSFGTYDNSPLHF
few	TRBD2	TRBJ2-7	TRBV5-1	TGCGCCAGCCCCTCCCGGGAGGGTGTTCTCTGCGAGCAGTACTTC	CASPSREGVLCEQYF
.	TRBD2	TRBJ2-1	TRBV2	TGTGCCAGCAGTCCCGCTAGCGGGGGAACCTACAATGAGCAGTTCTTC	CASSPASGGTYNEQFF
.	.	TRBJ1-2	TRBV6-2/TRBV6-3	TGTGCCAGCACCTACGGAGAAACTAACTATGGCTACACCTTC	CASTYGETNYGYTF
many	TRBD1	TRBJ1-1	TRBV4-1	TGCGCCAGCAGCCGCCCCGGGACAGCTGAAGCTTTCTTT	CASSRPGTAEAFF
few	.	TRBJ2-1	TRBV2	TGTGCCAGCAGTACCCCTCCGGCAGCCTCCTACAATGAGCAGTTCTTC	CASSTPPAASYNEQFF
few	.	TRBJ1-2	TRBV27	TGTGCCAGCCGCGACGGAGCTAACTATGGCTACACCTTC	CASRDGANYGYTF
.	.	TRBJ1-1	TRBV12-3/TRBV12-4	TGTGCCAGCAGTCTACCCCTCCTTGGGGTGAGGTTGCACACTGAAGCTTTCTTT	CASSLPLLGVRLHTEAFF
.	.	TRBJ2-1	TRBV3-1	TGTGCCAGCAGCCAAGGACTACCGGGACGATCCTACAATGAGCAGTTCTTC	CASSQGLPGRSYNEQFF
many	TRBD1	TRBJ1-2	TRBV7-6	TGTGCCAGCAGCTTCGACGGGACAGAGTATGGCTACACCTTC	CASSFDGTEYGYTF
few	TRBD1	TRBJ2-1	TRBV7-6	TGTGCCAGCGACCGGGACAGGTACAATGAGCAGTTCTTC	CASDRDRYNEQFF
.	TRBD1	TRBJ1-2	TRBV12-3/TRBV12-4	TGTGCCAGCAGCCTGGGGGGACAGACCTATGGCTACACCTTC	CASSLGGQTYGYTF
.	TRBD1	TRBJ2-7	TRBV7-6	TGTGCCAGCAGCTTCGAGATCAGGGGGTCCTACGAGCAGTACTTC	CASSFEIRGSYEQYF
.	.	TRBJ1-2	TRBV27	TGTGCCAGCAGCCCCCACGGGACGGTGGATTATGGCTACACCTTC	CASSPHGTVDYGYTF
.	.	TRBJ2-7	TRBV19	TGTGCCAGTAGCATCGGGACACCTCTTCCCTACGAGCAGTACTTC	CASSIGTPLPYEQYF
.	.	TRBJ1-1	TRBV7-9	TGTGCCAGCAGCTTCCTGGAGGCAGGCGGAACTGAAGCTTTCTTT	CASSFLEAGGTEAFF
few	.	TRBJ2-5	TRBV10-3	TGTGCCATCAGTGAGCCCGACTCTAGGCAAGAGACCCAGTACTTC	CAISEPDSRQETQYF
few	.	TRBJ2-7	TRBV4-1	TGCGCCAGCAGCCAAGTTCAGGGAGATGTATACGAGCAGTACTTC	CASSQVQGDVYEQYF
few	TRBD1	TRBJ1-5	TRBV6-1	TGTGCCAGCACGGTTTTAGGAGACAGGGGACGCCAGCCCCAGCATTTT	CASTVLGDRGRQPQHF
few	.	TRBJ2-1	TRBV27	TGTGCCAGCAGTTTATCGGCCTACCCCCCTAATGAGCAGTTCTTC	CASSLSAYPPNEQFF
few	.	TRBJ2-1	TRBV7-8	TGTGCCAGCAGCCCTGGACTTACGAGCTCCTACAATGAGCAGTTCTTC	CASSPGLTSSYNEQFF
few	TRBD2	TRBJ2-7	TRBV18	TGTGCCAGCTCACCACGTAGGACTAGCGGGGGGGCTATGATCTACGAGCAGTACTTC	CASSPRRTSGGAMIYEQYF
.	TRBD1	TRBJ1-1	TRBV5-5	TGTGCCAGCAGCCCGGGACAGCCTGGTAACACTGAAGCTTTCTTT	CASSPGQPGNTEAFF
few	TRBD2	TRBJ2-1	TRBV7-9	TGTGCCAGCAGCCCTAGCGGGGGGATTAACAATGAGCAGTTCTTC	CASSPSGGINNEQFF